This T cell receptor (beta chain) was sequenced for a study of graft-versus-host responses after intestinal transplantation. Study overall: All recipients were transplanted with multivisceral, liver-intestinal, or isolated intestinal grafts.

The V and J ends lost 4 bases and 10 bases respectively, with 9 bases between them. The CDR3 extends over 11 amino acids. Germline CDR1 SGDLS, CDR2 YYNGEE. General study results and limits: High graft-versus-host to host-versus-graft T cell clonal ratios marked allografts of patients with graft-donor macrochimerism. After transplant, early declines in HvG clones were associated with peak levels of circulating GvH clones. Recipient bone marrow held GvH clones, some seen earlier in ileum or blood.

Sequencing used immunoSEQ multiplex PCR; TCRdb keeps in-frame clones, though not all of them. Of approximately 100,000 clones in the sample, about 83% were seen once. Points on this clone: Its matching antigen is unknown.

The sequence came from a human patient who received an intestinal transplant, so some T cells may come from the graft donor. The chain has TRBV9 and TRBJ2-1; the D gene is possibly TRBD1 (6 bases). The sequencing here drew on PBMCs, taken 255 days after intestinal transplant. CDR3 DNA: TGTGCCAGCAGCCTAGGGACAGAGCAGTTCTTC. Residues: CASSLGTEQFF.